The 16 T cell receptor beta chains below all came from one sample that was sequenced in a study of PD-1 blockade in classical Hodgkin lymphoma. The time point here: cycle 4 day 1 (C4D1), after more than five weeks of nivolumab. After autologous stem cell transplantation all patients relapsed, and prior brentuximab vedotin exposure differed between cohorts. Magnetic negative selection isolated CD8+ T cells from thawed PBMCs. Sequencing was performed with immunoSEQ multiplex PCR; in TCRdb, only in-frame clones are kept and a portion is missing. The table lists 6,000 to 8,000 clones, 77% of them singletons. The sample was CD8+ T cells from blood, taken before the fourth cycle of nivolumab. The receptors come from a human donor with classical Hodgkin lymphoma.

The V and J genes are TRBV4-3 and TRBJ2-3; 7 nucleotides line up with TRBD2. V trimming: 1 base; J trimming: 0 bases; junction bases outside the gene matches: 4. This CDR3 is built from 16 residues. CDR1 and CDR2 (germline): LGHNA, YSLEER. The CDR3 loop reads CASSQVTSLSTDTQYF. CDR3 DNA: TGCGCCAGCAGCCAAGTGACTAGCCTAAGCACAGATACGCAGTATTTT.

The chain carries TRBV19 and TRBJ1-5; D unresolved. The CDR3 loop spans 16 amino acids. Trimming stripped 5 bases from V and 3 bases from J, with 17 bases between. Germline V lookup: CDR1 LNHDA, CDR2 SQIVND (reference sequence). CDR3 bases: TGTGCCAGTAGTGCCCGGGAGGTACATTTCAATCAGCCCCAGCATTTT. This encodes CASSAREVHFNQPQHF. Full variable domain (remainder filled in from reference TRBV19 and TRBJ1-5): DGGITQSPKYLFRKEGQNVTLSCEQNLNHDAMYWYRQDPGQGLRLIYYSQIVNDFQKGDIAEGYSVSREKKESFPLTVTSAQKNPTAFYLCASSAREVHFNQPQHFGDGTRLSIL.

The chain is built from TRBV5-4 and TRBJ1-5, with a tentative D call TRBD1 (5 bases). Trimming removed 4 bases from V and 0 bases from J, with 14 bases in between. This CDR3 is 16 amino acids long. CDR1 and CDR2 (germline): SGHNT, YYREEE (reference sequence). The CDR3 region is CASSAGGTNSNQPQHF. The CDR3 DNA follows: TGTGCCAGCAGCGCCGGGGGGACTAATAGCAATCAGCCCCAGCATTTT.

The chain recombines TRBV7-2 with TRBJ1-4; D is unresolved. The CDR3 has 14 residues. Per the germline V gene, CDR1 is SGHTA and CDR2 is FQGNSA. Between the trimmed V and J ends, which lost 3 bases and 7 bases, there was a span of 12 bases. In DNA, the CDR3 is TGTGCCAGCAGCTTTTACAACGGCGGTGAAAAACTGTTTTTT. It codes for CASSFYNGGEKLFF.

The rearrangement links TRBV19 to TRBJ2-7; the D is unclear. The CDR3 is 13 residues long. V was cut by 10 bases and J by 5 bases, with 18 bases left in between. In germline, CDR1 is LNHDA, CDR2 SQIVND (reference sequence). The CDR3 spells CATSWRLGDEQYF. For the CDR3, the DNA is TGTGCCACCAGTTGGCGTCTCGGCGACGAGCAGTACTTC.

This rearrangement joins TRBV9 to TRBJ1-4; no clear D gene. The V and J ends lost 0 bases and 0 bases respectively, with 9 bases between them. The CDR3 length is 16 residues. Germline V gene data show CDR1 as SGDLS and CDR2 as YYNGEE. CDR3 protein: CASSVEGGSTNEKLFF. DNA for the CDR3: TGTGCCAGCAGCGTAGAGGGAGGGTCAACTAATGAAAAACTGTTTTTT.

The J gene is TRBJ2-1, the V gene TRBV7-9; TRBD1 is a possible D gene (5 bases). Germline values: CDR1 SEHNR, CDR2 FQNEAQ (reference sequence). V was trimmed by 2 bases and J by 1 base, leaving 9 bases between them. This CDR3 has 15 amino acids. CDR3 in amino acids: CASSLKGDSYNEQFF. As DNA, the CDR3 is TGTGCCAGCAGCTTAAAAGGGGATTCCTACAATGAGCAGTTCTTC.

The chain uses TRBV5-1 and TRBJ1-1; no clear D. Trimming left V 1 base short and J 3 bases short, with 10 bases between. Germline V gene data show CDR1 as SGHRS and CDR2 as YFSETQ. The CDR3 has 14 amino acids. CDR3 sequence: CASSLTQIYTEAFF. DNA of the CDR3: TGCGCCAGCAGCTTGACGCAAATCTACACTGAAGCTTTCTTT.

This clone was recorded a few times. The rearrangement uses TRBV10-3 and TRBJ2-7; 9 nucleotides align to TRBD1. The junction had 4 bases not matched to a gene; V was cut back by 4 bases and J by 3 bases. CDR1 and CDR2 (germline): ENHRY, SYGVKD. CDR3 length: 14 amino acids. CDR3 amino acids: CAISVGQGSYEQYF. CDR3 DNA sequence: TGTGCCATCAGTGTGGGACAGGGAAGCTACGAGCAGTACTTC.

V gene TRBV27 combines with J gene TRBJ2-7; 9 nucleotides align to TRBD1. Germline V CDR1 and CDR2: MNHEY, SMNVEV (reference sequence). V shed 3 bases and J 5 bases; nucleotides not matched to a gene: 5. The CDR3 contains 14 residues. The CDR3 DNA reads TGTGCCAGCAGTTTTGACACAGGGGGCAACGAGCAGTACTTC. This gives the protein CASSFDTGGNEQYF.

This clone has only a few counts. The chain is built from TRBV30 and TRBJ2-3, with D perhaps TRBD1 (6 bases). Trimming left V 4 bases short and J 8 bases short, with 16 bases between. Germline CDR1 GTSNPN, CDR2 SVGIG (reference sequence). CDR3 length equals 13 residues. The CDR3 is CAWTPGQQGTQYF. For the CDR3, the DNA is TGTGCCTGGACCCCGGGTCAACAGGGTACGCAGTATTTT.

Within the sample, this clone is large (0.1 to 1%). The chain is built from TRBV5-6 and TRBJ1-1; D call uncertain. The CDR3 has 13 residues. Germline V gene data show CDR1 as SGHDT and CDR2 as YYEEEE. Trimming pared 6 bases from V and 2 bases from J, leaving 11 bases between. CDR3 sequence: CASTSDDNTEAFF. CDR3 DNA: TGTGCCAGCACCAGCGACGACAACACTGAAGCTTTCTTT.

This chain links TRBV7-2 with TRBJ1-2; D gene ambiguous. This CDR3 contains 15 residues. Trimming pared 4 bases from V and 2 bases from J, leaving 14 bases between. Germline V CDR1 and CDR2: SGHTA, FQGNSA. CDR3 in amino acids: CASSSLGIVNYGYTF. Here the CDR3 DNA reads TGTGCCAGCAGCTCACTCGGGATTGTGAACTATGGCTACACCTTC.

This clone was observed a single time. The rearrangement links TRBV29-1 to TRBJ2-5, with D perhaps TRBD1 (5 bases). The CDR3 runs to 12 residues. The V end lost 6 bases, the J end lost 2 bases, and 10 bases lay between the germline ends. The germline V gene encodes CDR1 SQVTM and CDR2 ANQGSEA. CDR3 in DNA: TGCAGCGTCCGACAGATACAAGAGACCCAGTACTTC. Its protein is CSVRQIQETQYF.

The chain carries TRBV7-9 and TRBJ2-1; D is undetermined. Germline values: CDR1 SEHNR, CDR2 FQNEAQ (reference sequence). The V end was cut by 11 bases, the J end by 7 bases, with 15 bases between. The CDR3 consists of 12 residues. CDR3 in DNA: TGTGCCGGTAAGAGGAATGAGAATGAGCAGTTCTTC. Its translation: CAGKRNENEQFF.

In this sample, this clone turned up once. The V call is TRBV19, the J call TRBJ2-1; 8 bases align to TRBD2. The V gene's germline CDR1 is LNHDA and CDR2 SQIVND (reference sequence). Trimming cost V 5 bases and J 2 bases; bases outside gene matches: 8. This CDR3 region has 16 residues. CDR3 DNA: TGTGCCAGTAGTCCCCCGGGGGGGCACCCCTACAATGAGCAGTTCTTC. Protein product: CASSPPGGHPYNEQFF. Looking up the rest from reference TRBV19 and TRBJ2-1 gives the full variable domain: DGGITQSPKYLFRKEGQNVTLSCEQNLNHDAMYWYRQDPGQGLRLIYYSQIVNDFQKGDIAEGYSVSREKKESFPLTVTSAQKNPTAFYLCASSPPGGHPYNEQFFGPGTRLTVL.